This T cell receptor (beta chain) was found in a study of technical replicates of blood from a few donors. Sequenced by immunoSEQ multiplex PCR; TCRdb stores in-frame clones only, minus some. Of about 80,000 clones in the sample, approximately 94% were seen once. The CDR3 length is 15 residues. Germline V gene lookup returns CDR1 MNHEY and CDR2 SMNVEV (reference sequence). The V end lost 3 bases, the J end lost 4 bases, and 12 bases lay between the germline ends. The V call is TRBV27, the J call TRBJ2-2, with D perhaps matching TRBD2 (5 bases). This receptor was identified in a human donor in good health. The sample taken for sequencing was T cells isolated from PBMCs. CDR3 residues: CASSFSAGVTGELFF. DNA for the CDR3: TGTGCCAGCAGTTTCTCTGCCGGGGTCACCGGGGAGCTGTTTTTT.